This is a list of T cell receptor beta chains from one sample in a study of blood T cell repertoires in COVID-19. Assay used: immunoSEQ multiplex PCR; TCRdb lists only in-frame clones, some missing. This table holds about 140,000 clones, 80% to 90% found once. Sequencing used PBMCs or T cells enriched from blood (not recorded which). Receptors were obtained from a woman aged 45-59 years with acute COVID-19. Each CDR3 is given with its conserved first and last residue. The D gene is left open where the match is weak. The size entry is marked missing in some rows and otherwise reads once, few, many or a size class.

>TRBV15|TRBJ1-6|TRBD1|-
CATSGVTGGRDSPLHF
TGTGCCACCAGCGGGGTCACAGGGGGTAGGGATTCACCCCTCCACTTT
>TRBV11-2|TRBJ2-2|TRBD2|-
CASSVLAGGRELFF
TGTGCCAGCAGCGTCCTAGCGGGAGGGCGGGAGCTGTTTTTT
>TRBV18|TRBJ2-5|TRBD2|-
CASSPEGGRLETQYF
TGTGCCAGCTCCCCGGAGGGCGGGAGGTTGGAGACCCAGTACTTC
>TRBV27|TRBJ2-6|-|-
CASSLFGANVLTF
TGTGCCAGCAGTCTCTTTGGGGCCAACGTCCTGACTTTC
>TRBV9|TRBJ2-3|-|-
CASSADARGRITDTQYF
TGTGCCAGCAGCGCCGACGCCCGCGGGCGAATCACAGATACGCAGTATTTT
>TRBV5-5|TRBJ2-1|-|-
CASSLGRSSYNEQFF
TGTGCCAGCAGCTTGGGAAGGAGCTCCTACAATGAGCAGTTCTTC
>TRBV15|TRBJ2-3|TRBD2|-
CATSRESASGRVRDTQYF
TGTGCCACCAGCAGAGAATCGGCTAGCGGGAGGGTTAGAGATACGCAGTATTTT
>TRBV2|TRBJ1-5|-|-
CASSDDTSRAQPQHF
TGTGCCAGCAGTGACGACACCTCCCGCGCTCAGCCCCAGCATTTT
>TRBV19|TRBJ2-2|-|-
CASSIWLTGELFF
TGTGCCAGTAGTATATGGCTTACCGGGGAGCTGTTTTTT
>TRBV27|TRBJ1-5|-|-
CASTLHIGQPQHF
TGTGCCAGCACCCTCCACATTGGTCAGCCCCAGCATTTT
>TRBV10-3|TRBJ1-5|TRBD1|-
CDVDRATNQPQHF
TGTGACGTCGACAGGGCGACGAATCAGCCCCAGCATTTT
>TRBV6-2/TRBV6-3|TRBJ1-5|-|-
CASSYSNSPVQHF
TGTGCCAGCAGTTACTCGAACAGCCCCGTCCAGCATTTT
>TRBV30|TRBJ1-1|-|-
CAWTSARGRIPPAF
TGTGCCTGGACGAGCGCCCGGGGGAGGATCCCACCTGCTTTT
>TRBV2|TRBJ1-5|TRBD1|-
CASSGTADQPQHF
TGTGCCAGCAGCGGGACAGCTGATCAGCCCCAGCATTTT
>TRBV19|TRBJ2-3|TRBD2|-
CASSGRALGMTDTQYF
TGTGCCAGTAGCGGGAGGGCCCTCGGAATGACAGATACGCAGTATTTT
>TRBV11-3|TRBJ2-1|-|few
CASSLPGGVINEQFF
TGTGCCAGCAGCCTTCCGGGCGGGGTGATCAATGAGCAGTTCTTC
>TRBV27|TRBJ1-1|TRBD1|-
CASSSTGIAEAFF
TGTGCCAGCAGTTCGACAGGGATCGCTGAAGCTTTCTTT
>TRBV5-5|TRBJ1-5|-|-
CASSSSGVQPQHF
TGTGCCAGCAGCTCGTCAGGGGTTCAGCCCCAGCATTTT
>TRBV9|TRBJ2-3|-|-
CASSRNIAEDTDTQYF
TGTGCCAGCAGCCGTAACATAGCGGAAGACACAGATACGCAGTATTTT
>TRBV27|TRBJ2-7|TRBD2|few
CASSSLAGYLSYEQYF
TGTGCCAGCAGCTCTTTAGCGGGTTACCTCTCCTACGAGCAGTACTTC
>TRBV6-1|TRBJ1-3|-|-
CASSEGAVSSGNTIYF
TGTGCCAGCAGTGAAGGAGCCGTGAGCTCTGGAAACACCATATATTTT
>TRBV27|TRBJ1-3|-|-
CASSTGGVPGNTIYF
TGTGCCAGCAGCACCGGGGGGGTCCCAGGAAACACCATATATTTT
>TRBV9|TRBJ2-2|-|-
CASSPTRNTGELFF
TGTGCCAGCAGCCCTACTAGAAACACCGGGGAGCTGTTTTTT
>TRBV11-3|TRBJ2-5|TRBD1|-
CASSLEGQGMGETQYF
TGTGCCAGCAGCTTAGAGGGACAGGGTATGGGAGAGACCCAGTACTTC
>TRBV7-9|TRBJ2-5|TRBD2|few
CASSFLAANQETQYF
TGTGCCAGCAGCTTCCTAGCGGCTAACCAAGAGACCCAGTACTTC
>TRBV12-1|TRBJ2-7|-|few
CASSTRTSGWTSYEQYF
TGTGCCAGCAGCACACGGACTAGCGGGTGGACCTCCTACGAGCAGTACTTC
>TRBV5-1|TRBJ2-7|TRBD2|once
CASSLPTGTSGRFPTYEQYF
TGCGCCAGCAGCTTGCCTACCGGGACTAGCGGGAGATTCCCAACCTACGAGCAGTACTTC
>TRBV9|TRBJ2-2|TRBD2|-
CASSVETSGTGELFF
TGTGCCAGCAGCGTAGAGACTAGCGGCACCGGGGAGCTGTTTTTT
>TRBV7-8|TRBJ2-7|-|-
CASSKGQQTYEQYF
TGTGCCAGCAGCAAAGGACAGCAGACCTACGAGCAGTACTTC
>TRBV3-1/TRBV3-2|TRBJ2-2|TRBD1|-
CASSHGDRNTGELFF
TGTGCCAGCAGCCACGGGGACAGGAACACCGGGGAGCTGTTTTTT
>TRBV24-1|TRBJ1-5|-|-
CATSEGGSGEQPQHF
TGTGCCACCAGTGAAGGGGGAAGTGGTGAACAGCCCCAGCATTTT
>TRBV28|TRBJ1-1|TRBD1|-
CASSLLTGEAEAFF
TGTGCCAGCAGTTTACTGACAGGGGAGGCTGAAGCTTTCTTT
>TRBV7-8|TRBJ1-3|-|-
CASSSPVGSGSGNTIYF
TGTGCCAGCAGCTCCCCTGTGGGGTCGGGGTCTGGAAACACCATATATTTT
>TRBV18|TRBJ2-7|TRBD2|-
CASSPSGGSYEQYF
TGTGCCAGCTCACCTAGCGGGGGTTCCTACGAGCAGTACTTC
>TRBV19|TRBJ1-6|-|-
CASSPESGALHF
TGTGCCAGTAGTCCGGAAAGCGGGGCCCTCCACTTT
>TRBV25-1|TRBJ1-3|TRBD1|-
CASSGSQGLSGNTIYF
TGTGCCAGCAGTGGGTCACAGGGGTTATCCGGAAACACCATATATTTT
>TRBV19|TRBJ2-2|TRBD2|-
CASSPSGRVGELFF
TGTGCCAGTAGTCCTAGCGGGAGGGTCGGGGAGCTGTTTTTT
>TRBV18|TRBJ1-3|TRBD1|-
CASSLKGTGTGNTIYF
TGTGCCAGCTCCCTGAAAGGGACAGGGACCGGAAACACCATATATTTT
>TRBV7-9|TRBJ2-2|-|few
CASSLNRVGTGELFF
TGTGCCAGCAGCTTAAACAGGGTTGGCACCGGGGAGCTGTTTTTT
>TRBV11-2|TRBJ2-2|-|-
CASSLEVLRVGGELFF
TGTGCCAGCAGCTTAGAAGTTCTGAGGGTTGGTGGGGAGCTGTTTTTT
>TRBV7-8|TRBJ2-1|TRBD2|-
CASSLWGLADNEQFF
TGTGCCAGCAGCCTGTGGGGACTAGCGGACAATGAGCAGTTCTTC
>TRBV27|TRBJ1-5|TRBD1|-
CASSPLSTGSQPQHF
TGTGCCAGCAGTCCTCTATCGACAGGGAGTCAGCCCCAGCATTTT
>TRBV19|TRBJ2-5|-|-
CASSIEGEETQYF
TGTGCCAGTAGTATTGAGGGAGAAGAGACCCAGTACTTC
>TRBV10-3|TRBJ1-1|-|-
CAISESRGMNTEAFF
TGTGCCATCAGTGAGTCCCGGGGAATGAACACTGAAGCTTTCTTT
>TRBV2|TRBJ2-3|TRBD2|once
CASRISSGGTDTQYF
TGTGCCAGCAGGATATCTAGCGGAGGCACAGATACGCAGTATTTT
>TRBV27|TRBJ1-4|-|-
CASSLSSATNEKLFF
TGTGCCAGCAGTTTATCGAGTGCAACTAATGAAAAACTGTTTTTT
>TRBV30|TRBJ2-2|TRBD2|-
CAWKLAGGPGTGELFF
TGTGCCTGGAAGTTGGCGGGAGGGCCGGGCACCGGGGAGCTGTTTTTT
>TRBV3-1/TRBV3-2|TRBJ2-1|TRBD2|-
CASSQGTSGEKEQFF
TGTGCCAGCAGCCAAGGAACTAGCGGGGAGAAAGAGCAGTTCTTC
>TRBV7-9|TRBJ1-5|-|-
CASSLEQVRAAYQPQHF
TGTGCCAGCAGCTTAGAACAGGTCAGGGCGGCGTATCAGCCCCAGCATTTT
>TRBV27|TRBJ2-7|TRBD1|few
CASSPGQGLGEQYF
TGTGCCAGCAGTCCCGGACAGGGATTAGGCGAGCAGTACTTC
>TRBV7-3|TRBJ1-2|-|-
CASSPDKGVNYGYTF
TGTGCCAGCAGCCCTGACAAGGGGGTTAACTATGGCTACACCTTC
>TRBV30|TRBJ2-7|-|-
CAWIWGRSYEQYF
TGTGCCTGGATTTGGGGCAGAAGCTACGAGCAGTACTTC
>TRBV9|TRBJ2-7|-|-
CASSVAGDYEQYF
TGTGCCAGCAGCGTAGCAGGGGACTACGAGCAGTACTTC
>TRBV7-2|TRBJ1-5|-|-
CASSLGGGQPQHF
TGTGCCAGCAGCTTAGGGGGGGGTCAGCCCCAGCATTTT
>TRBV28|TRBJ2-7|TRBD2|-
CASSLALGTSAREQYF
TGTGCCAGCAGTTTAGCCTTGGGGACTAGCGCTCGAGAGCAGTACTTC
>TRBV19|TRBJ2-3|TRBD2|-
CASSIKSGVLAGSTDTQYF
TGTGCCAGTAGTATAAAGAGTGGCGTACTAGCGGGTAGCACAGATACGCAGTATTTT
>TRBV5-5|TRBJ2-5|-|-
CASSETGIQETQYF
TGTGCCAGCAGCGAAACAGGGATACAAGAGACCCAGTACTTC
>TRBV29-1|TRBJ1-1|TRBD1|-
CSAGTGWDTEAFF
TGCAGCGCCGGGACAGGTTGGGACACTGAAGCTTTCTTT
>TRBV5-1|TRBJ2-1|TRBD2|-
CASREVAGVGEQFF
TGCGCCAGCAGAGAAGTAGCGGGAGTAGGGGAGCAGTTCTTC